The rows below give T cell receptor beta chains drawn from one sample of a study of cytomegalovirus exposure and HLA in healthy donors. Clones were sequenced by immunoSEQ multiplex PCR, and TCRdb holds only the in-frame ones, with some missing. The data show some 190,000 clones, 75% to 80% seen once. Sequencing input: PBMCs. These receptors were obtained from a woman aged 30 to 39 in good health and CMV-seropositive. Each CDR3 is given with its conserved first and last residue. D genes are given only for firm matches. Clone size is not always given. Where it is, it says once, few, many or a class for expanded clones.

J gene	V gene	CDR3 length	clone size	D gene	CDR3 DNA	CDR3 protein
TRBJ2-7	TRBV6-1	15	NA	NA	TGTGCCAGCAGTGAAGAGGGAACAGGGTTCAGCGAGCAGTACTTC	CASSEEGTGFSEQYF
TRBJ2-7	TRBV15	13	NA	NA	TGTGCCACCAGCAGAGATCGGAGTTTAGGGCAGTACTTC	CATSRDRSLGQYF
TRBJ2-7	TRBV27	18	NA	TRBD1	TGTGCCAGCAGTCCAAGGACAGGGGGCCCAGGAAGATCCTACGAGCAGTACTTC	CASSPRTGGPGRSYEQYF
TRBJ1-3	TRBV9	15	NA	NA	TGTGCCAGCAGCGGCGGGCCTAGGATGGGAAACACCATATATTTT	CASSGGPRMGNTIYF
TRBJ1-6	TRBV15	15	once	TRBD1	TGTGCCACCAGCCGCAGGGGGCAGGGTAATTCACCCCTCCACTTT	CATSRRGQGNSPLHF
TRBJ1-1	TRBV7-3	17	NA	TRBD1	TGTGCCAGCAGCTTAACTCTTGTTGGACAGGGGACGACTGAAGCTTTCTTT	CASSLTLVGQGTTEAFF
TRBJ1-2	TRBV28	14	NA	NA	TGTGCCAGCAAGCCCCCCCGGGGGAACTATGGCTACACCTTC	CASKPPRGNYGYTF
TRBJ1-3	TRBV9	14	few	NA	TGTGCCAGCAGCGTAACAGCTACTGGAAACACCATATATTTT	CASSVTATGNTIYF
TRBJ2-5	TRBV5-6	15	NA	NA	TGTGCCAGCAGCTTGGATCCGCGGCGGTTAGAGACCCAGTACTTC	CASSLDPRRLETQYF
TRBJ2-3	TRBV4-2	15	NA	NA	TGTGCCAGCAGCCTACAGACCGTCTCGGAAGATACGCAGTATTTT	CASSLQTVSEDTQYF
TRBJ2-7	TRBV11-3	15	NA	NA	TGTGCCAGCAGCTCTGCGGCGCCGCGGTTGCCCGAGCAGTACTTC	CASSSAAPRLPEQYF
TRBJ2-7	TRBV28	17	NA	NA	TGTGCCAGCAGTCCCCGGCTAGCCGGTTGGAGCTCCTACGAGCAGTACTTC	CASSPRLAGWSSYEQYF
TRBJ2-5	TRBV7-9	18	NA	NA	TGTGCCAGCAGCTTAGTATCCGCCGGCAGGGGCGACTCAGAGACCCAGTACTTC	CASSLVSAGRGDSETQYF
TRBJ1-5	TRBV2	14	NA	NA	TGTGCCAGCAGTGTTACAGCTAGCAATCAGCCCCAGCATTTT	CASSVTASNQPQHF
TRBJ1-1	TRBV19	17	once	NA	TGTGCCAGTAGCAACCCCTGGGACACCCACACTACCGCTGAAGCTTTCTTT	CASSNPWDTHTTAEAFF
TRBJ1-2	TRBV7-9	15	NA	TRBD1	TGTTCCAGCAGCCGGCCGGGACAGGGGTTCCATGGCTACACCTTC	CSSSRPGQGFHGYTF
TRBJ2-7	TRBV10-3	13	few	TRBD1	TGTGCCATCATGAGACAGGGCTCCTACGAGCAGTACTTC	CAIMRQGSYEQYF
TRBJ2-1	TRBV6-1	14	NA	NA	TGTGCCAGCAGTCCCCCCCTTGTAGCTAATGAGCAGTTCTTC	CASSPPLVANEQFF
TRBJ2-3	TRBV5-5	14	NA	NA	TGTGCCAGCAGCTTTTTTGGTAGATCAGATACGCAGTATTTT	CASSFFGRSDTQYF
TRBJ2-6	TRBV12-5	14	NA	NA	TGTGCTAGTGCTTCTAGTGCTGGGGCCAACGTCCTGACTTTC	CASASSAGANVLTF
TRBJ2-7	TRBV6-5	15	NA	NA	TGTGCCAGCAGTTCCTCCTTTCAGGGGGGCTACGAGCAGTACTTC	CASSSSFQGGYEQYF
TRBJ1-2	TRBV6-5	13	once	NA	TGTGCCAGCAGTTACTCCCCAGGGGATGGCTACACCTTC	CASSYSPGDGYTF
TRBJ1-1	TRBV7-2	13	NA	NA	TGTGCCTCAAGTGGGGGGGTCCTCGCTGAAGCTTTCTTT	CASSGGVLAEAFF
TRBJ2-7	TRBV4-1	15	few	TRBD2	TGCGCCAGCAGCCCTTTAGCGGGAGGGCCCTACGAGCAGTACTTC	CASSPLAGGPYEQYF
TRBJ1-1	TRBV30	12	NA	NA	TGTGCCTGGAGTGTCTTAAACACTGAAGCTTTCTTT	CAWSVLNTEAFF
TRBJ1-5	TRBV18	15	NA	NA	TGTGCCAGCTCACCGAGGGCGCTGGGCAATCAGCCCCAGCATTTT	CASSPRALGNQPQHF
TRBJ1-2	TRBV10-1	17	few	TRBD1	TGCGCCAGCAGTGAGTCGAAAGGGACAGGGCCTGGGTATGGCTACACCTTC	CASSESKGTGPGYGYTF
TRBJ2-7	TRBV4-1	15	NA	NA	TGCGCCAGCAGCCACCAGGCTATGCGGGTGTACGAGCAGTACTTC	CASSHQAMRVYEQYF
TRBJ1-1	TRBV6-6	16	NA	TRBD1	TGTGCCAGCAGCCTCGGGACAGGGGGGCGTCGGGGGAGAGCTTTCTTT	CASSLGTGGRRGRAFF
TRBJ2-3	TRBV9	20	NA	TRBD2	TGTGCCAGCAGCGTAGCCGACAGTCCGGGACTAGCGGGAGGTCCCGATACGCAGTATTTT	CASSVADSPGLAGGPDTQYF
TRBJ1-5	TRBV28	14	NA	TRBD1	TGTGCCAGCAGTCGACAGGGGTTTTATCAGCCCCAGCATTTT	CASSRQGFYQPQHF
TRBJ2-7	TRBV6-6	15	NA	TRBD2	TGTGCCAGCAGTTACGGGGCGGGAGGCCCCTACGAGCAGTACTTC	CASSYGAGGPYEQYF
TRBJ2-7	TRBV30	15	once	TRBD2	TGTGCCTGGAGTCCCCGGGGCGGGGGGGCTGGCGAGCAGTACTTC	CAWSPRGGGAGEQYF
TRBJ1-2	TRBV7-9	14	NA	TRBD1	TGTGCCAGCAGCTTAGAACAGGGGTCATGGGGCTACACCTTC	CASSLEQGSWGYTF
TRBJ2-2	TRBV19	12	NA	NA	TGTGCCAGTGGGAGACGTGCCGGGGAGCTGTTTTTT	CASGRRAGELFF
TRBJ2-7	TRBV7-9	13	NA	NA	TGTGCCAGCAGACTGGGACATTCCCACGAGCAGTACTTC	CASRLGHSHEQYF
TRBJ2-5	TRBV5-1	15	NA	TRBD1	TGCGCCAGCAGCTTGGCCACCACAGGGGTCGAGACCCAGTACTTC	CASSLATTGVETQYF
TRBJ2-2	TRBV5-1	16	NA	TRBD1	TGCGCCAGCAGTTCAGGACAGGGGACGAACACCGGGGAGCTGTTTTTT	CASSSGQGTNTGELFF
TRBJ2-1	TRBV5-6	14	once	TRBD1	TGTGCCAGCAGCATAGGACAGGGTCTCAATGAGCAGTTCTTC	CASSIGQGLNEQFF
TRBJ2-5	TRBV30	11	NA	TRBD1	TGTGCCTGGAGTGTTCGACAGGGCCACTACTTC	CAWSVRQGHYF
TRBJ2-7	TRBV29-1	13	once	NA	TGCAGCGTTACTACACCAAGCTCCTACGAGCAGTACTTC	CSVTTPSSYEQYF
TRBJ2-6	TRBV15	15	NA	TRBD2	TGTGCCACCAGCAGGCGGGAGTCTGGGGCCAACGTCCTGACTTTC	CATSRRESGANVLTF
TRBJ2-5	TRBV7-9	18	once	NA	TGTGCCAGCAGCTCCTCACCCGGAGGGGGCTGGGACCAAGAGACCCAGTACTTC	CASSSSPGGGWDQETQYF
TRBJ2-6	TRBV28	12	NA	NA	TGTGCCTCTTACTCTGGGGCCAACGTCCTGACTTTC	CASYSGANVLTF
TRBJ1-1	TRBV6-6	13	NA	NA	TGTGCCAGCAGTAAGATTCGAGGGACTGAAGCTTTCTTT	CASSKIRGTEAFF
TRBJ1-1	TRBV5-1	19	NA	NA	TGCGCCAGCAGCTTGGACAGGGAACTCGGTTTAGGGAGAACCACTGAAGCTTTCTTT	CASSLDRELGLGRTTEAFF
TRBJ1-1	TRBV29-1	13	NA	NA	TGCAGCGTTGCGCGGGGGTGGAACACTGAAGCTTTCTTT	CSVARGWNTEAFF
TRBJ2-1	TRBV7-7	15	NA	TRBD2	TGTGCTAGCAGCTTTGCCAGCGGGGGGAGGGGTGAGCAGTTCTTC	CASSFASGGRGEQFF
TRBJ2-7	TRBV5-5	15	NA	TRBD1	TGTGCCAGCAGCTTGACTCGGGACAGCTCCTACGAGCAGTACTTC	CASSLTRDSSYEQYF
TRBJ2-7	TRBV5-4	14	few	NA	TGTGCCAGCAGCGTGGCAGGGGCGTTGTACGAGCAGTACTTC	CASSVAGALYEQYF
TRBJ1-1	TRBV18	14	NA	NA	TGTGCCAGCTCACCCAGAGAGGGGAACACTGAAGCTTTCTTT	CASSPREGNTEAFF
TRBJ2-1	TRBV7-3	13	NA	NA	TGTGCCAGCAGCCAGGGCCAACTCAGGGAGCAGTTCTTC	CASSQGQLREQFF
TRBJ1-4	TRBV7-9	13	once	NA	TGTGCCAGCAGCTTATCTTTGAATGAAAAACTGTTTTTT	CASSLSLNEKLFF